This TCR beta chain derives from a study of blood T cell repertoires in COVID-19 (dated by TCRdb to 2020 to 2021). Turning to the overall study: Samples from collaborators originated in the United States, Italy and Spain and spanned both the acute and convalescent phases of COVID-19. The dataset comprised deeply sampled blood TCRbeta repertoires from subjects exposed to, actively infected with, or recovered from COVID-19. A de-identified subject ID, COVID-19 status, age in years and sex were almost always included in the sample metadata. Samples came from the ongoing ImmuneRACE study (first 160 participants) plus 1,254 subjects from 6 global collaborators. The repertoires were made available in a free public database intended to serve as a resource for research on the immune response to SARS-CoV-2. The material from the prospective study consisted of cDNA or gDNA derived from T cells, B-cell-depleted T cells, or PBMCs. Where available, HLA class I and class II types were taken from metadata supplied by the sample provider and were not determined by assay-based typing. General findings and caveats noted by the study authors: The amount of clinical and demographic metadata varied by source and participant and was provided uncurated.

The immunoSEQ Assay, a bias-controlled multiplex PCR, was used to amplify TCRbeta CDR3 regions from genomic DNA. Under the source paper's analysis protocol: The number of nucleated cells in each sample was estimated from the amplification of reference gene primers within the assay. Sequence reads were collapsed and filtered to measure the absolute abundance of every unique TCRbeta CDR3 rearrangement. For each sample, productive Simpson clonality was calculated as the square root of Simpson's diversity index over productive rearrangements. TCRdb holds this immuneACCESS table with in-frame rearrangements only. Some clones are missing; in checked studies, unresolved V genes explain under half, and the rest has no known cause. V, J and clone size are those of that table, while D and trimming were read from the DNA. The sample table holds roughly 400,000 clones, of which more than 75% were seen once. The top ten hold 2.3% of the sample.

Looking up the germline V gene (reference sequence) yields CDR1 SEHNR and CDR2 FQNEAQ. From the cysteine up to the phenylalanine, the CDR3 has a length of 15 residues. Just CDR3 DNA is preserved here, 45 bases in frame from base 1. V and J are truncated by 7 bases and 4 bases respectively, leaving an intervening sequence of 14 bases. One collaborating source in Seattle enrolled patients during active infection and followed them longitudinally through the course of disease. Each collaborating institution followed its own protocols to collect whole blood in K2EDTA tubes. For TCRbeta analysis, collaborators shipped samples as frozen whole blood, isolated PBMCs, or DNA extracted from either of those sample types. There are a few counts of this clone. The antigen it binds to is not known. No much larger clone exists at a distance of one base, and base qualities are not known.

Material: peripheral blood. The clonotype was recovered from a woman aged 60 to 75 with COVID-19, enrolled during active disease. The sequence joins TRBV7-9 to TRBJ1-6; 5 matching bases give a weak D call of TRBD1. The nucleotide sequence reads TGTGCCAGCACCCTTCTGACAGAATATAATTCACCCCTCCACTTT. Its translation is CASTLLTEYNSPLHF. With the portions outside the CDR3 filled from the reference TRBV7-9 and TRBJ1-6 genes, the complete variable region becomes DTGVSQNPRHKITKRGQNVTFRCDPISEHNRLYWYRQTLGQGPEFLTYFQNEAQLEKSRLLSDRFSAERPKGSFSTLEIQRTEQGDSAMYLCASTLLTEYNSPLHFGNGTRLTVT.